This T cell receptor (beta chain) was profiled in a study of shared clonotypes between healthy human individuals. The method was immunoSEQ multiplex PCR; TCRdb's version includes in-frame clones alone and lacks a portion of them. The data show about 1,900,000 clones, roughly 94% seen once. Remarks on this clone: Its cognate antigen is unknown. Other DNA sequences in this sample translate to the same CDR3.

Study results and limitations: What limited the represented genetic and exposure-history diversity was the small number of donors.

The CDR3 extends over 15 amino acids. V lost 1 base to trimming and J lost 4 bases, with 11 bases between them. Germline V gene data show CDR1 as LNHDA and CDR2 as SQIVND (reference sequence). Naive CD8 cells were CD45RO-negative, positively selected for CCR7, excluding terminally differentiated effector memory CD45RA+ cells. The chain combines TRBV19 with TRBJ2-1; possible D gene TRBD2, 6 bases. Sequenced input: naive CD8+ T cells sorted from blood. This TCR came from a man younger than 35 in good health. This chain's CDR3 is CASSIVAGFYNEQFF. As DNA, the CDR3 is TGTGCCAGTAGTATAGTTGCGGGGTTTTACAATGAGCAGTTCTTC.